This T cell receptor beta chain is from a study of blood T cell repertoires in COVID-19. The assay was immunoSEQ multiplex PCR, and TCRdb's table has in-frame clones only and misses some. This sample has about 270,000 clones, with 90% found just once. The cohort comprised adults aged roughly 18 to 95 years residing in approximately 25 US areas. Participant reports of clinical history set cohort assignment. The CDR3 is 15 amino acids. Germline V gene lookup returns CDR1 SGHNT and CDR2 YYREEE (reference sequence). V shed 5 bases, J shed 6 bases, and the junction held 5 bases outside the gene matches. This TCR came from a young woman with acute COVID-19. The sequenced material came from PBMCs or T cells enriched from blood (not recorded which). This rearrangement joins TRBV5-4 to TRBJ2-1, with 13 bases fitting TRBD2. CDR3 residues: CASSSGTSGINEQFF. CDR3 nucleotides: TGTGCCAGCAGTTCTGGGACTAGCGGGATCAATGAGCAGTTCTTC.